This T cell receptor (beta chain) appears in the sequencing data of a study of shared clonotypes between healthy human individuals. Overall study findings and caveats: The sharing of 4% to 5.5% of naive CD4 clonotypes was seen across several donors.

As to this clone: As yet, its antigen is unknown.

Germline loops: CDR1 SGHVS, CDR2 FQNEAQ. The J segment lost 7 bases and the V segment lost 4 bases, leaving 10 bases of the junction unmatched. CDR3 size: 15 residues. Generated by immunoSEQ multiplex PCR, the TCRdb table keeps only in-frame clones and is missing some. This table holds under 2,000,000 clones, roughly 94% found once. Terminally differentiated effector memory CD45RA+ cells were left out of the naive CD8 fraction, which was CD45RO-negative and positively selected for CCR7. The sequenced sample was naive CD8+ T cells sorted from blood. The gene calls are TRBV7-8 and TRBJ1-2; the match to TRBD1 covers 9 bases. This clonotype was obtained from a man aged 18 to 30 in good health. The CDR3 here is CASSSLVQGAGGYTF. CDR3 nucleotides: TGTGCCAGCAGCTCCTTGGTACAGGGGGCGGGTGGCTACACCTTC.